This T cell receptor beta chain was sequenced during a study of cytomegalovirus exposure and HLA in healthy donors. As concerns this clone: Its antigen is currently unknown.

Findings and caveats of the study: A later look showed TCR association rates differing by HLA locus, highest for DRB1 and lowest for HLA-C. Another analysis was done later, and it associated approximately 18,000 TCR beta sequences with HLA alleles at 0.05 false discovery rate.

The length of the CDR3 is 17 residues. Trimming pared 4 bases from V and 0 bases from J, leaving 16 bases between. Germline CDR1 reads LGHNA; CDR2 reads YSLEER. The study ran its PCR with 60 Vbeta and 13 Jbeta primers. TCRdb keeps only in-frame clones here, not all; method: immunoSEQ multiplex PCR. Of under 200,000 clones listed, 80% to 90% are singletons. This receptor was taken from a man aged 18-30 years in good health and CMV-seropositive. This sequence joins TRBV4-3 and TRBJ2-4; D is unclear. Sample: PBMCs. CDR3 sequence: CASSPRPPSLAKNIQYF. CDR3 bases: TGCGCCAGCAGCCCCCGCCCCCCAAGCCTAGCCAAAAACATTCAGTACTTC.